This TCR beta chain was recovered during a study of cytomegalovirus exposure and HLA in healthy donors. The study ran its PCR with 60 Vbeta and 13 Jbeta primers. Only in-frame clones appear in the TCRdb table, and some are missing; sequencing was by immunoSEQ multiplex PCR. Counted here are approximately 85,000 clones, around 77% occurring once; the ten biggest clones make up approximately 7.9%. This CDR3 has 15 residues. V gave up 2 bases and J gave up 4 bases; unmatched junction bases: 3. Germline-derived CDR1 and CDR2 are ENHRY and SYGVKD. Study-wide points: With later analysis, a missense DCLRE1C variant became linked to TCR beta V- and J-gene trimming.

In the case of this clone: Antigen unknown.

Sequencing was done on a sample of PBMCs. The TCR was taken from a man aged 25-45 years in good health and CMV-seronegative. This chain connects TRBV10-3 to TRBJ1-2, with 11 bases that match TRBD1. CDR3 nucleotides: TGTGCCATCAGTGAGGGGGGACAGGGGGTCTATGGCTACACCTTC. It specifies CAISEGGQGVYGYTF.